These T cell receptor beta chains were read from a single sample in a study of cytomegalovirus exposure and HLA in healthy donors. TCRdb's table, derived via immunoSEQ multiplex PCR, lists solely in-frame clones and lacks some. The sample lists under 200,000 clones; roughly 84% were seen once. Sample: PBMCs. The source of these receptors is a man between 18 and 29 years old in good health and CMV-seronegative. CDR3s include the opening cysteine and the closing phenylalanine or tryptophan. The D gene is left open where the match is weak. Rows give clone size only sometimes, using once, few, many, or a class for an expanded clone.

v_gene	d_gene	abundance	j_gene	CDR3aa	CDR3nt
TRBV6-5	-	-	TRBJ2-3	CASSWLRGSDTQYF	TGTGCCAGCAGTTGGTTAAGAGGGTCAGATACGCAGTATTTT
TRBV15	TRBD1	-	TRBJ1-6	CATSRDVGQSSPLHF	TGTGCCACCAGCAGAGATGTGGGACAGAGTTCACCCCTCCACTTT
TRBV7-8	TRBD1	-	TRBJ2-7	CASSSPPGTGVGLDF	TGTGCCAGCAGCTCGCCCCCCGGGACAGGGGTGGGTTTGGACTTC
TRBV5-1	TRBD2	-	TRBJ2-1	CASSLEGTSGRGPYNEQFF	TGCGCCAGCAGCTTGGAAGGGACTAGCGGGAGGGGCCCCTACAATGAGCAGTTCTTC
TRBV28	-	-	TRBJ2-3	CASSTRTVPRYTDTQYF	TGTGCCAGCAGTACTCGGACAGTGCCTCGTTACACAGATACGCAGTATTTT
TRBV5-1	TRBD1	-	TRBJ2-7	CASSLGQGASYEQYF	TGCGCCAGCAGCTTGGGACAGGGGGCCTCCTACGAGCAGTACTTC
TRBV30	-	-	TRBJ2-7	CAWSDHSYEQYF	TGTGCCTGGAGCGATCACAGCTACGAGCAGTACTTC
TRBV6-5	TRBD2	-	TRBJ2-5	CASSRGTSAGETQYF	TGTGCCAGCAGCAGAGGGACTAGCGCGGGGGAGACCCAGTACTTC
TRBV4-1	TRBD1	-	TRBJ2-7	CASSHRTGVYEQYF	TGCGCCAGCAGCCATCGTACAGGGGTCTACGAGCAGTACTTC
TRBV4-1	-	-	TRBJ2-5	CASSQDGHQETQYF	TGCGCCAGCAGCCAAGATGGCCACCAAGAGACCCAGTACTTC
TRBV21-1	-	-	TRBJ2-7	CASSESGGGRTNYYEQYF	TGTGCCAGCAGCGAAAGCGGGGGGGGACGGACGAATTACTACGAGCAGTACTTC
TRBV7-9	TRBD1	-	TRBJ2-7	CSSSVLRQGAFDEQYF	TGTTCCAGCAGCGTCCTTAGACAGGGGGCATTTGACGAGCAGTACTTC
TRBV7-3	-	-	TRBJ1-1	CASSLGGSNTEAFF	TGTGCCAGCAGCTTGGGGGGGAGTAACACTGAAGCTTTCTTT
TRBV7-2	TRBD2	-	TRBJ2-7	CASSLAGGELGEQYF	TGTGCCAGCAGCTTAGCGGGGGGGGAATTGGGCGAGCAGTACTTC
TRBV19	-	few	TRBJ2-7	CASRSTGFLYEQYF	TGTGCCAGTAGAAGCACAGGCTTCCTCTACGAGCAGTACTTC
TRBV6-5	-	-	TRBJ2-1	CASSTDRDLNEQFF	TGTGCCAGCAGTACAGACAGAGACCTCAATGAGCAGTTCTTC
TRBV4-3	TRBD2	-	TRBJ2-7	CASSQGASGYEQYF	TGCGCCAGCAGCCAAGGGGCTAGCGGCTACGAGCAGTACTTC
TRBV2	-	-	TRBJ2-5	CASMGPKETQYF	TGTGCCAGCATGGGCCCGAAGGAGACCCAGTACTTC
TRBV10-3	TRBD2	-	TRBJ2-7	CAISGPPLAGLYEQYF	TGTGCCATCAGCGGGCCCCCACTAGCGGGATTATACGAGCAGTACTTC
TRBV5-1	TRBD1	-	TRBJ2-3	CASSRDRGSTDTQYF	TGCGCCAGCAGCCGGGACAGGGGGAGCACAGATACGCAGTATTTT
TRBV7-9	-	-	TRBJ1-5	CASSLGINGHQPQHF	TGTGCCAGCAGCTTAGGAATTAATGGGCATCAGCCCCAGCATTTT
TRBV11-2	TRBD1	-	TRBJ2-7	CASSTGQGVEQYF	TGTGCCAGCAGCACGGGACAGGGGGTCGAGCAGTACTTC
TRBV28	-	few	TRBJ2-7	CASSPRSLMSYEQYF	TGTGCCAGCAGTCCCCGGTCCCTAATGAGTTACGAGCAGTACTTC
TRBV7-9	-	few	TRBJ2-7	CSSSLAGVPWEQYF	TGTTCCAGCAGCTTAGCCGGGGTCCCCTGGGAGCAGTACTTC